This T cell receptor beta chain was captured in a study of regulatory T cells in long-lasting Graves disease (dated by TCRdb to about 2021). Turning to the overall study: Patients with newly diagnosed Graves' disease had been on antithyroid drugs for under 3 months. Persistent Graves' disease patients were compared with newly diagnosed Graves' disease patients by peripheral blood TCR sequencing and RNA sequencing. The study was registered as a clinical trial and conducted in China. A total of around 33 samples were covered by TCR sequencing, comprising some 13 persistent and around 20 newly diagnosed Graves' disease patients.

This clonotype came up many times. The target of this receptor is not known. No base quality values were provided; no much bigger clone lies one nucleotide off. Library creation used multiplex PCR. TCRdb names Illumina HiSeq 4000 as the instrument used. iRepertoire HTBI primers and Arm-PCR amplification of CDR3 regions were used to construct TCR beta libraries. Before sequencing, the PCR products went through gel purification. The paper's data handling went like this. A total of under 80 TRBV and some 15 TRBJ segments were identified across samples and were used for gene usage analysis of CDR3 amino acid clonotypes. Filtered high-quality paired reads were merged into contigs using COPE and FqMerger. BLAST was used to align contigs to IMGT TRBV, TRBD and TRBJ reference genes, and CDR3 was defined according to IMGT. Any clonotype with a frequency above 0.1% was classified as a highly expanded clone. Shannon entropy was used to measure repertoire diversity, and the Gini coefficient was used to measure V-J evenness. A clonotype was considered public if more than one individual shared it. The public sequencing data were trimmed at Q25 with fastp and processed into clonotypes with MiXCR by TCRdb, which kept only in-frame beta chains. Every entry covers one CDR3 protein and lists the most common genes and DNA from its rows. The V and J calls, along with clone size, are taken from TCRdb and not from the paper's own processing. The sample data list 500,000 or so distinct CDR3 sequences, and 12% to 15% of these were observed just once. Clones ranked in the top ten supply about a sixth of the sample.

What the time point label conveys for this sample: newly diagnosed GD, antithyroid drugs for less than 3 months. For both TCR sequencing and RNA sequencing, RNA was extracted from PBMCs in TRIzol. Graves' disease was diagnosed according to American Thyroid Association guidelines. Patients for the study were recruited at an endocrinology department in Xi'an, China. Each patient gave approximately 10 milliliters of peripheral blood, collected in an EDTA anticoagulant tube. Ficoll Paque Plus density gradient separation was used to isolate PBMCs, and no additional T cell sorting was done. An Agilent 2100 Bioanalyzer and agarose gel were used to check RNA quality, and a NanoDrop 2000 was used to measure RNA concentration. From cysteine to phenylalanine, the CDR3 is 14 amino acids long. The only DNA kept is the CDR3, 42 bases in frame from the first base. Cut back by 3 bases and 6 bases, the V and J ends lie 15 bases apart.

Results and caveats for the whole study, not just this receptor: Only peripheral blood was studied, because thyroid tissue, the primary lesion, was inaccessible. Lower TCR Shannon entropy and fewer highly expanded clones were observed in persistent Graves' disease patients than in newly diagnosed patients, which suggested clonal expansion. Only the TCR beta chain was sequenced and analyzed. Patients with persistent disease shared more public clonotypes (about 2,500) than newly diagnosed patients did (966). The authors noted that the small sample size was a limitation that may lower accuracy. Preferential use of TRBV28, TRBJ1-2 and TRBJ2-5 was observed in persistent disease, whereas TRBV20-1 and TRBJ2-1 were favored in newly diagnosed disease.

The same sample was also studied in work on T cells in Graves' hyperthyroidism and ophthalmopathy. As described in the second report: A patient counted as having stable Graves' hyperthyroidism if no progression to ophthalmopathy occurred over 18 months of follow-up. The hyperthyroidism patients were between 18 and 65 years old and newly diagnosed, with a disease duration of less than 2 months. Patients with uncontrolled infections, other autoimmune diseases, pregnancy or lactation were excluded. Clinical symptoms, serum thyroxine and TRAb, thyroid ultrasound, and orbital computed tomography formed the basis for the diagnoses. For the first round of RT-PCR on the TCR CDR3, the HTBI primer set was used together with the Qiagen OneStep RT-PCR kit. Most expanded thyroid clonotypes (frequency above 0.001) were also detected in blood, suggesting blood repertoires may reflect thyroid immune responses. A 13 V-J signature model separated ophthalmopathy from stable hyperthyroidism, with roughly 88% sensitivity and 81% to 82% specificity in cross-validation and 80%/75% in testing. In validation, the model predicted progression to ophthalmopathy a median of 6.5 months before onset, with about 70% sensitivity and just under 75% specificity. To identify TCR V-J signatures that set the groups apart, the researchers used a discovery cohort of about a hundred patients, made up of about 44 with Graves' ophthalmopathy and 57 with stable Graves' hyperthyroidism. Prospective prediction of ophthalmopathy was tested in an independent validation cohort consisting of roughly 20 hyperthyroidism patients and 15 to 17 patients who later progressed to ophthalmopathy. For training and testing, the 100 or so patients in the discovery cohort were randomly divided in a 7:3 ratio. In addition, the study compared T-cell repertoires in thyroid tissue and in blood from about six Graves' hyperthyroidism patients. After blood sampling, hyperthyroidism patients were treated with methimazole at a starting dose of 30 mg daily, and ophthalmopathy patients were treated with high-dose intravenous methylprednisolone. The libraries were constructed in a second round of multiplex PCR and then size-selected and purified. Sequencing of the libraries was done on an Illumina HiSeq2000 using paired-end 100 bp reads. SOAPnuke was used to process the raw data, with reads discarded if the reads contained adapters or uncalled bases, had a mean Phred below 15, or lacked an exact constant-primer or identifier match. COPE v1.2.5 was used to merge the high-quality paired reads, and each unique nucleotide sequence was defined as a clonotype. MiTCR v1.1 was used to align clonotypes to the IMGT TRBV, TRBD and TRBJ reference segments. Analysis was restricted to V-J combinations with a frequency above 0.0001, which covered 98% to 99.2% of repertoires. The TCS score was defined as the ratio of F50 (clonal expansion) to E x V (chaos), calculated using BLOSUM62-based TCRdist between CDR3 peptides within each V-J. Welch's t-statistics and random forest reduced around 510 V-J features to some 14, which were used in a naive Bayes classifier (R e1071). No statistical method was used to fix the sample size in advance, and group allocation was not hidden from the investigators. TCR Vbeta CDR3 sequencing of some 140 peripheral blood samples (under 45 ophthalmopathy, under 80 hyperthyroidism and approximately 17 progressor patients) is reported in the paper.

The chain was built from TRBV12-3 or TRBV12-4 and TRBJ2-7, with the D gene uncertain. This receptor was taken from a woman aged 45-59 years with Graves disease. Donor details come from another sample of the same person, matched by shared clones. The sequencing used peripheral blood mononuclear cells (PBMCs), collected at new diagnosis, from a patient treated with antithyroid drugs. The DNA sequence is given as TGTGCCAGCAGTTTGGTGCTGAGAGTGGGCGAGCAGTACTTC. Its translation is CASSLVLRVGEQYF.